The 19 T cell receptor beta chains below come from one sample, sequenced in a study of blood T cell repertoires in COVID-19. Here immunoSEQ multiplex PCR was the method, and the copy in TCRdb shows in-frame clones only, minus some. Among roughly 100,000 clones listed, about 80% were seen once. The source material was peripheral blood. All receptors come from a woman older than 75 with active or convalescent COVID-19.

The rearrangement uses TRBV7-2 and TRBJ2-4, with D perhaps TRBD1 (6 bases). There are 14 residues in the CDR3. The germline V gene has CDR1 SGHTA and CDR2 FQGNSA. V dropped 6 bases and J dropped 8 bases, with 17 bases sitting between them. CDR3 sequence: CASRPAGKGDIQYF. CDR3 coding DNA: TGTGCCAGCAGGCCGGCCGGGAAGGGGGACATTCAGTACTTC.

The chain's CDR3 is CASSILRGMADTQYF. In nucleotides, the CDR3 is TGTGCCAGTAGTATATTGCGCGGAATGGCAGATACGCAGTATTTT. V gene TRBV19 combines with J gene TRBJ2-3; D remains unclear. Trimming cost V 2 bases and J 4 bases, with 13 bases left between them. In germline, CDR1 is LNHDA, CDR2 SQIVND (reference sequence). CDR3 length: 15 amino acids.

This chain connects TRBV7-2 to TRBJ1-5; D remains ambiguous. Germline assignment: CDR1 SGHTA and CDR2 FQGNSA. CDR3 length: 13 residues. With 2 bases removed from V and 5 bases from J, the gap between germline ends came to 7 bases. In DNA form, the CDR3 reads TGTGCCAGCAGCTTACGGGAGGATCAGCCCCAGCATTTT. Translated, it gives CASSLREDQPQHF.

The chain is built from TRBV6-5 and TRBJ1-2, with 9 bases matching TRBD1. There are 13 residues in the CDR3. Germline V gives CDR1 MNHEY, CDR2 SVGAGI. V dropped 6 bases and J dropped 6; count of bases not matched to a gene: 5. The DNA of the CDR3 is TGTGCCAGCAGGGGGACAGGGTCCCATGGCTACACCTTC. This codes for CASRGTGSHGYTF.

The chain uses TRBV5-6 and TRBJ1-2; D gene unclear. Between the trimmed V and J ends, which lost 0 bases and 2 bases, there was a span of 5 bases. Germline V lookup: CDR1 SGHDT, CDR2 YYEEEE. This CDR3 spans 13 amino acids. This chain's CDR3 is CASSLDRNYGYTF. The CDR3 DNA reads as TGTGCCAGCAGCTTGGACAGAAACTATGGCTACACCTTC.

The chain carries TRBV6-5 and TRBJ1-4, with TRBD1 identical over 8 bases. V gave up 7 bases and J gave up 7 bases; unmatched junction bases: 11. Germline CDR1 is MNHEY and CDR2 is SVGAGI. The CDR3 covers 15 residues. CDR3 DNA sequence: TGTGCCAGCACTCCTCGGACAGGGAATCGTGAAAAACTGTTTTTT. Translating gives CASTPRTGNREKLFF.

The gene calls are TRBV28 and TRBJ2-3; D may be TRBD2 (9 bases). The CDR3 runs 17 residues. Germline loops: CDR1 MDHEN, CDR2 SYDVKM. V dropped 6 bases and J dropped 6 bases, with 25 bases sitting between them. CDR3 sequence reads: CASSPQGAGGPNDTQYF. The CDR3 nucleotides read TGTGCCAGCAGCCCCCAGGGGGCGGGAGGGCCTAATGATACGCAGTATTTT. Filled out from reference TRBV28 and TRBJ2-3, the complete variable domain reads DVKVTQSSRYLVKRTGEKVFLECVQDMDHENMFWYRQDPGLGLRLIYFSYDVKMKEKGDIPEGYSVSREKKERFSLILESASTNQTSMYLCASSPQGAGGPNDTQYFGPGTRLTVL.

The chain couples TRBV2 to TRBJ2-5; 10 bases are shared with TRBD2. CDR1 SNHLY and CDR2 FYNNEI come from the germline V gene. The junction had 9 bases not matched to a gene; V was cut back by 6 bases and J by 5 bases. This CDR3 region has 15 residues. CDR3 in DNA: TGTGCCAGCAGGGCCCAGCGGGGGGGCACGGAGACCCAGTACTTC. Protein product: CASRAQRGGTETQYF.

Regarding this clone: Other DNA sequences in the same sample also yield this CDR3. The chain links TRBV6-5 to TRBJ2-2; D not certain. The CDR3 is made up of 15 amino acids. The V end was cut by 4 bases, the J end by 0 bases, with 9 bases between. Germline V gives CDR1 MNHEY, CDR2 SVGAGI. The CDR3 loop reads CASSSGSANTGELFF. The CDR3 region has the DNA TGTGCCAGCAGTTCTGGCAGCGCGAACACCGGGGAGCTGTTTTTT.

This chain uses TRBV6-5 with TRBJ1-4; D is unresolved. Trimming stripped 2 bases from V and 8 bases from J, with 12 bases between. CDR1 MNHEY and CDR2 SVGAGI come from the germline V gene. The CDR3 is 14 residues long. CDR3 residues: CASSYRLAEEKLFF. CDR3 nucleotides: TGTGCCAGCAGTTACCGGCTGGCGGAGGAAAAACTGTTTTTT.

The chain is built from TRBV6-2 or TRBV6-3 and TRBJ2-5, with 13 bases that match TRBD2. With V trimmed by 5 bases and J by 0 bases, 12 bases remained unmatched. Germline-derived CDR1 and CDR2 are MNHEY and SVGEGT. This CDR3 comprises 19 residues. The CDR3 DNA sequence: TGTGCCAGCAGTAAAGTTGGACTAGCGGGAGTAAGGGACCAAGAGACCCAGTACTTC. Amino acid sequence: CASSKVGLAGVRDQETQYF.

The J gene is TRBJ2-7, the V gene TRBV2; D may be TRBD1 (6 bases). The germline V gene has CDR1 SNHLY and CDR2 FYNNEI. The ends were cut back, 8 bases at V and 1 base at J, with 12 bases in the middle. This CDR3 region has 13 residues. Here the CDR3 reads CASLRDTSYEQYF. The CDR3 coding sequence is TGTGCCAGCCTCCGGGACACATCCTACGAGCAGTACTTC.

This clone was counted between two and nine times. The chain links TRBV5-6 to TRBJ2-3; possibly TRBD1 for D (6 bases). This CDR3 has 15 amino acids. CDR1 and CDR2 (germline): SGHDT, YYEEEE. The V end lost 7 bases, the J end lost 0 bases, and 15 bases lay between the germline ends. The CDR3 is CASRDIGASTDTQYF. CDR3 in DNA: TGTGCCAGCCGGGACATAGGGGCCAGCACAGATACGCAGTATTTT.

The CDR3 DNA sequence: TGTGCCAGCAGCGTAGGAGCGGCTAGCGGAGGCACAGATACGCAGTATTTT. Amino acid sequence: CASSVGAASGGTDTQYF. The chain is built from TRBV9 and TRBJ2-3; 7 bases agree with TRBD2. The CDR3 consists of 17 residues. After removal of 0 bases from V and 1 base from J, the junction contained 8 bases not matched to a gene. Germline assignment: CDR1 SGDLS and CDR2 YYNGEE.

The CDR3, as DNA: TGTGCCAGCAGTTTTGATCTAAGACAGGAAAAACTGTTTTTT. Its translation: CASSFDLRQEKLFF. The J gene is TRBJ1-4, the V gene TRBV11-2; a weak D match, TRBD1 (5 bases). Trimming left V 6 bases short and J 8 bases short, with 16 bases between. Germline CDR1 and CDR2: SGHAT and FQNNGV. This CDR3 is built from 14 residues.

CDR3 protein: CASSFPPGRGSPLHF. In DNA, the CDR3 is TGTGCCAGCAGTTTCCCCCCGGGGAGGGGATCACCCCTCCACTTT. The V and J genes are TRBV28 and TRBJ1-6; TRBD1 might be the D (5 bases). V lost 3 bases and J 10 bases, leaving 16 bases between the germline ends. CDR3 size: 15 residues. Per germline, CDR1 MDHEN and CDR2 SYDVKM.

The gene calls are TRBV5-1 and TRBJ2-7, with D perhaps matching TRBD2 (5 bases). CDR1 SGHRS and CDR2 YFSETQ come from the germline V gene. This CDR3 is built from 16 residues. Trimming left V 5 bases short and J 0 bases short, with 18 bases between. CDR3 residues: CASSPADSLGSYEQYF. DNA of the CDR3: TGCGCCAGCAGTCCGGCGGACTCGCTCGGCTCCTACGAGCAGTACTTC.

The chain combines TRBV3-1 (or the pseudogene TRBV3-2) with TRBJ1-1, with TRBD1 matching over 9 bases. There are 14 residues in the CDR3. With V trimmed by 6 bases and J by 3 bases, 5 bases remained unmatched. Germline CDR1 and CDR2: LGHDT and YNNKEL (reference sequence). CDR3 sequence reads: CASRPDRGHTEAFF. The CDR3 DNA sequence: TGTGCCAGCAGGCCGGACAGGGGCCACACTGAAGCTTTCTTT.

The gene calls are TRBV11-2 and TRBJ1-6; unclear D gene. V lost 1 base, J lost 8 bases, and 9 bases lay in between. Germline-derived CDR1 and CDR2 are SGHAT and FQNNGV. CDR3 size: 14 residues. The CDR3 DNA sequence: TGTGCCAGCAGCTTAGGTCGCGGAGATTCACCCCTCCACTTT. Its translation: CASSLGRGDSPLHF.